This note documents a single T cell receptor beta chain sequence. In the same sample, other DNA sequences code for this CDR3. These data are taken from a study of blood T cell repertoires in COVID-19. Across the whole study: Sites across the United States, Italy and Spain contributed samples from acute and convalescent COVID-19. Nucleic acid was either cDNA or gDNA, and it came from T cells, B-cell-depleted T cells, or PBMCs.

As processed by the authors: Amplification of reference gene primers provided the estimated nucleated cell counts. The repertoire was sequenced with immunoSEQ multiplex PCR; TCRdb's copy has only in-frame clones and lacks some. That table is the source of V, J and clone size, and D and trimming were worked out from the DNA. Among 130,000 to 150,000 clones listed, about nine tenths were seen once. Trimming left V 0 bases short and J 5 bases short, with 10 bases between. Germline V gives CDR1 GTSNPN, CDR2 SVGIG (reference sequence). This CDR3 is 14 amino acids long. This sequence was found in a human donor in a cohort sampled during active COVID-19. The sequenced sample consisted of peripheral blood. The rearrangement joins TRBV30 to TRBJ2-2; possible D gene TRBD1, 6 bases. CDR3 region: CAWSVLRGTGELFF. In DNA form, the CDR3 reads TGTGCCTGGAGTGTATTGAGGGGGACCGGGGAGCTGTTTTTT. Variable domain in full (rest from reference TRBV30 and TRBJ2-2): SQTIHQWPATLVQPVGSPLSLECTVEGTSNPNLYWYRQAAGRGLQLLFYSVGIGQISSEVPQNLSASRPQDRQFILSSKKLLLSDSGFYLCAWSVLRGTGELFFGEGSRLTVL.